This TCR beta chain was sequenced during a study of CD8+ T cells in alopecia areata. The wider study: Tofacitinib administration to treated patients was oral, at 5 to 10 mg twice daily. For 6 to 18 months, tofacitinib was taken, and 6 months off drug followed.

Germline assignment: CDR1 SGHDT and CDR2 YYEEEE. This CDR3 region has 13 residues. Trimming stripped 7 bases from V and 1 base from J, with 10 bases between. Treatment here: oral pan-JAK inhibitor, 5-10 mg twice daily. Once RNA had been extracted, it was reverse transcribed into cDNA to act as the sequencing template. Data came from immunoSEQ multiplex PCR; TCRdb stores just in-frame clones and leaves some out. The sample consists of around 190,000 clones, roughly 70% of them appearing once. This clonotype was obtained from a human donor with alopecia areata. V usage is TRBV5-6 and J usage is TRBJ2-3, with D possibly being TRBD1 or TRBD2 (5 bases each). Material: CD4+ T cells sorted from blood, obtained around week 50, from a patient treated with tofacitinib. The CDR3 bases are TGTGCCAGCGGGACCACCGGCACAGATACGCAGTATTTT. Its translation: CASGTTGTDTQYF.